The rows below give T cell receptor beta chains drawn from one sample of a study of human T cells and chemical hapten exposure. MiXCR was run by TCRdb on the RACE reads, yielding one entry per CDR3 protein. The sample records roughly 100,000 distinct CDR3 sequences, under 14% being singletons. Sequencing used whole blood, obtained in connection with sensitization to the hapten diphenylcyclopropenone (DPC). The receptors were sampled from a woman aged 55-69 years with alopecia areata. Some clones in this sample may be carry-over from other donors' samples. Each CDR3 is given with its conserved first and last residue. The D gene is left open where the match is weak. Size is stated for part of the rows, as once, few or many counts, or as a class when the clone is expanded.

TRBV2	TRBJ2-1	-	many	CASRRQDPYNEQFF	TGTGCCAGCAGGCGCCAGGACCCCTACAATGAGCAGTTCTTC
TRBV27	TRBJ1-1	TRBD1	-	CASSHRTGRAFF	TGTGCCAGCAGCCATAGGACAGGCCGGGCTTTCTTT
TRBV27	TRBJ1-1	-	many	CASNPFGAASEAFF	TGTGCCAGCAACCCATTTGGGGCGGCGAGTGAAGCTTTCTTT
TRBV7-9	TRBJ1-1	-	few	CASSPRRLGDTEVFF	TGTGCCAGCAGCCCCCGCCGTCTCGGGGACACTGAAGTTTTCTTT
TRBV29-1	TRBJ2-5	TRBD1	-	CSVGGTGQETQYF	TGCAGCGTTGGAGGGACAGGTCAAGAGACCCAGTACTTC
TRBV6-1	TRBJ2-5	TRBD2	many	CASSELRLAGVETQYF	TGTGCCAGCAGTGAATTACGGCTAGCGGGGGTGGAGACCCAGTACTTC
TRBV5-1	TRBJ2-5	TRBD2	many	CASSILAGGQETQYF	TGCGCCAGCAGCATTCTAGCGGGGGGACAAGAGACCCAGTACTTC
TRBV7-8	TRBJ2-3	TRBD2	few	CASSLAERGARDTQYF	TGTGCCAGCAGCTTAGCGGAGCGGGGGGCCCGGGATACGCAGTATTTT
TRBV12-3/TRBV12-4	TRBJ1-5	-	-	CASSLRESGNQPQHF	TGTGCCAGCAGTTTACGTGAGTCGGGCAATCAGCCCCAGCATTTT
TRBV19	TRBJ2-1	-	many	CASSIGGPGINEQFF	TGTGCCAGTAGTATTGGAGGACCTGGAATCAATGAGCAGTTCTTC